These 10 T cell receptor beta chains came from one sample sequenced in a study of shared clonotypes between healthy human individuals. It was CD45RO-negative cells, positively selected for CCR7, that made up naive CD8 cells, with terminally differentiated effector memory CD45RA+ cells excluded. Sequencing used immunoSEQ multiplex PCR; TCRdb keeps in-frame clones, though not all of them. This table has around 2,000,000 clones, 85% to 95% appearing once. The specimen was naive CD8+ T cells from PBMCs. Receptor source: a man in his late teens or twenties in good health. Some clones in this sample may be carry-over from other donors' samples.

V is TRBV7-9 and J is TRBJ1-2, with 10 nucleotides matching TRBD1. V gave up 1 base and J gave up 5 bases; unmatched junction bases: 7. The CDR3 consists of 16 residues. The germline gives CDR1 SEHNR, CDR2 FQNEAQ (reference sequence). The CDR3 is CASSLGGTGDLYGYTF. In nucleotides, the CDR3 is TGTGCCAGCAGCTTAGGTGGGACAGGGGACCTTTATGGCTACACCTTC.

About this clone itself: The identical CDR3 is also encoded by other nucleotide sequences in the sample. The CDR3 region is CSVDGLDYNEQFF. The DNA of the CDR3 is TGCAGCGTGGATGGACTGGACTACAATGAGCAGTTCTTC. This chain uses TRBV29-1 with TRBJ2-1; a weak D match, TRBD2 (5 bases). This CDR3 spans 13 amino acids. Trimming shortened V by 6 bases and J by 3 bases, and 12 bases separated the two germline ends. Per germline, CDR1 SQVTM and CDR2 ANQGSEA.

This clone has only a few counts. V is TRBV9 and J is TRBJ1-1, with no clear D. In germline, CDR1 is SGDLS, CDR2 YYNGEE. The CDR3 totals 15 residues. V was cut by 3 bases and J by 1 base, with 13 bases left in between. The CDR3 nucleotides are TGTGCCAGCAGCGGCGGCCGCCTTGGGAACACTGAAGCTTTCTTT. This codes for CASSGGRLGNTEAFF.

V and J are TRBV28 and TRBJ2-7; TRBD2 matches at 14 bases. This CDR3 is 16 amino acids long. Germline V gene data show CDR1 as MDHEN and CDR2 as SYDVKM. The V and J ends lost 5 bases and 4 bases, in that order; junction bases with no gene match: 7. The CDR3 is CASSTGLAGGRYEQYF. CDR3 nucleotide sequence: TGTGCCAGCAGTACCGGACTAGCGGGAGGTCGGTACGAGCAGTACTTC.

The chain uses TRBV18 and TRBJ1-3, with a tentative D call TRBD1 (6 bases). The germline V and J ends were trimmed by 3 bases and 1 base, with 7 bases remaining between them. The CDR3 loop spans 14 amino acids. Germline V gene sequence: CDR1 KGHSH, CDR2 LQKENI. For the CDR3, the DNA is TGTGCCAGCTCACCCGACAGGTCTGGAAACACCATATATTTT. Translation: CASSPDRSGNTIYF.

The genes are TRBV6-6 and TRBJ2-2; D is undetermined. The CDR3 has 16 amino acids. Trimming took off 2 bases at V and 2 bases at J, with 12 bases between the two ends. Germline V gives CDR1 MNHNY, CDR2 SVGAGI (reference sequence). The CDR3 loop is CASSYRPGSNTGELFF. The DNA for the CDR3 is TGTGCCAGCAGTTACCGCCCAGGTTCAAACACCGGGGAGCTGTTTTTT.

The chain combines TRBV30 with TRBJ2-3; the match to TRBD1 covers 10 bases. V shed 0 bases, J shed 10 bases, and the junction held 7 bases outside the gene matches. The CDR3 loop spans 14 amino acids. The germline CDR1 and CDR2 sequences are GTSNPN and SVGIG (reference sequence). CDR3 DNA: TGTGCCTGGAGTGTAGGGACAGGGGTTAACTCGCAGTATTTT. As protein: CAWSVGTGVNSQYF. The full variable domain, in which reference TRBV30 and TRBJ2-3 provide the parts outside the CDR3, is SQTIHQWPATLVQPVGSPLSLECTVEGTSNPNLYWYRQAAGRGLQLLFYSVGIGQISSEVPQNLSASRPQDRQFILSSKKLLLSDSGFYLCAWSVGTGVNSQYFGPGTRLTVL.

This clone was recorded once. The J gene is TRBJ2-5, the V gene TRBV28; 7 bases match TRBD1. The CDR3 loop spans 14 amino acids. Germline CDR1 is MDHEN and CDR2 is SYDVKM. V was clipped by 6 bases and J by 5 bases; unmatched bases: 9. CDR3 in amino acids: CASRLQGRQETQYF. The CDR3 bases are TGTGCCAGCAGGCTACAGGGGCGCCAGGAGACCCAGTACTTC. The variable domain in full, completed from reference TRBV28 and TRBJ2-5, reads DVKVTQSSRYLVKRTGEKVFLECVQDMDHENMFWYRQDPGLGLRLIYFSYDVKMKEKGDIPEGYSVSREKKERFSLILESASTNQTSMYLCASRLQGRQETQYFGPGTRLLVL.

The rearrangement joins TRBV7-9 to TRBJ2-4; D call uncertain. V was cut by 6 bases and J by 0 bases, with 6 bases left in between. The CDR3 is 13 residues long. Per germline, CDR1 SEHNR and CDR2 FQNEAQ (reference sequence). In DNA form, the CDR3 reads TGTGCCAGCAGGGGGTTAGCCAAAAACATTCAGTACTTC. This gives the protein CASRGLAKNIQYF.

The chain employs TRBV13 and TRBJ2-7; D not certain. Germline CDR1 is PRHDT and CDR2 is FYEKMQ (reference sequence). Between the trimmed V and J ends, which lost 4 bases and 1 base, there was a span of 11 bases. The CDR3 consists of 14 residues. The CDR3, as DNA: TGTGCCAGCAGCTCCGGGCGGTCGTCCTACGAGCAGTACTTC. It is translated as CASSSGRSSYEQYF.